The 14 T cell receptor beta chains listed next were all sequenced from one sample in a study of blood T cell repertoires in COVID-19. TCRdb's copy holds only in-frame clones and misses some; the assay was immunoSEQ multiplex PCR. This sample carries 55,000 to 75,000 clones, around 82% of them seen once, and the ten largest clones take around 15%. Material for sequencing was peripheral blood. The receptors originated from a man older than 75 with active COVID-19.

The chain combines TRBV5-1 with TRBJ1-2, with a weak D call TRBD1 (5 bases). The CDR3 spans 15 residues. CDR1 is SGHRS, CDR2 YFSETQ, per germline. Trimming shortened V by 0 bases and J by 2 bases, and 11 bases separated the two germline ends. This CDR3 is CASSLGGGYNYGYTF. The CDR3, as DNA: TGCGCCAGCAGCTTGGGCGGGGGATACAACTATGGCTACACCTTC.

The gene calls are TRBV10-2 and TRBJ1-6; 7 nucleotides agree with TRBD1. CDR3 length: 14 residues. CDR1 is WSHSY, CDR2 SAAADI, per germline. The trim removed 7 bases at V and 3 bases at J, leaving 3 bases unmatched. In nucleotides, the CDR3 is TGCGCCAGCACTTGGGACAGCTATAATTCACCCCTCCACTTT. It encodes CASTWDSYNSPLHF.

This clone was observed a single time. The rearrangement joins TRBV7-2 to TRBJ2-1; TRBD2 matches 7 bases. CDR1 is SGHTA and CDR2 is FQGNSA in the germline V gene. The CDR3 sequence is 14 residues long. Unmatched junction bases numbered 6, after V lost 5 bases and J lost 5 bases. Written as DNA, the CDR3 is TGTGCCAGCAGCGAGCGGGGCCTTGACAATGAGCAGTTCTTC. It translates to CASSERGLDNEQFF.

The sample holds one count of this clone. The V and J genes are TRBV3-1 (or the pseudogene TRBV3-2) and TRBJ1-6; 8 bases align to TRBD1. Looked up from germline, CDR1 is LGHDT and CDR2 is YNNKEL (reference sequence). The CDR3 spans 16 residues. V lost 0 bases to trimming and J lost 14 bases; unmatched junction nucleotides: 12. In nucleotides, the CDR3 is TGTGCCAGCAGCCAAGAGGGGGTGACAGGGGTCTTTACCCTCCACTTT. This codes for CASSQEGVTGVFTLHF.

The V gene is TRBV24-1, the J gene TRBJ2-5; D is possibly TRBD2 (6 bases). V lost 5 bases and J 5 bases, leaving 20 bases between the germline ends. Germline values: CDR1 KGHDR, CDR2 SFDVKD. This CDR3 spans 16 amino acids. The CDR3 DNA sequence: TGTGCCACCAGTGGTAGGGAGCGGGCGCAACGGGAGACCCAGTACTTC. As protein: CATSGRERAQRETQYF.

The J gene is TRBJ1-2, the V gene TRBV3-1 (or the pseudogene TRBV3-2); D is ambiguous. Per the germline V gene, CDR1 is LGHDT and CDR2 is YNNKEL (reference sequence). The CDR3 is made up of 14 amino acids. V lost 4 bases, J lost 4 bases, and 13 bases lay in between. CDR3 bases: TGTGCCAGCAGCCCACCACGGGGTGGCTATGGCTACACCTTC. This codes for CASSPPRGGYGYTF.

The chain links TRBV27 to TRBJ1-2, with D possibly matching TRBD1 (5 bases). The CDR3 consists of 13 residues. Germline loops: CDR1 MNHEY, CDR2 SMNVEV (reference sequence). Trimming removed 2 bases from V and 4 bases from J, with 8 bases in between. For the CDR3, the DNA is TGTGCCAGCAGTTTAAAAGGGGCCTATGGCTACACCTTC. Its protein product is CASSLKGAYGYTF.

The chain couples TRBV30 to TRBJ2-3; TRBD1 matches at 9 bases. The V segment lost 5 bases and the J segment 3 bases; nucleotides outside the gene matches: 3. The CDR3 extends over 13 amino acids. The germline CDR1 and CDR2 sequences are GTSNPN and SVGIG (reference sequence). The CDR3: CAWDRGLTDTQYF. For the CDR3, the DNA is TGTGCCTGGGACAGGGGGTTGACAGATACGCAGTATTTT. The whole variable domain, filled in from reference TRBV30 and TRBJ2-3, reads SQTIHQWPATLVQPVGSPLSLECTVEGTSNPNLYWYRQAAGRGLQLLFYSVGIGQISSEVPQNLSASRPQDRQFILSSKKLLLSDSGFYLCAWDRGLTDTQYFGPGTRLTVL.

This chain connects TRBV15 to TRBJ2-1; TRBD1 might be the D (5 bases). This CDR3 has 16 amino acids. CDR1 and CDR2 from the germline V gene are LNHNV and YYDKDF (reference sequence). V was pared by 0 bases and J by 5 bases, with 14 bases between. The CDR3 nucleotides read TGTGCCACCAGCAGAGATATAGGGGCTCGGGACAATGAGCAGTTCTTC. Its translation: CATSRDIGARDNEQFF. Based on the CDR3 plus reference TRBV15 and TRBJ2-1, the full variable domain is DAMVIQNPRYQVTQFGKPVTLSCSQTLNHNVMYWYQQKSSQAPKLLFHYYDKDFNNEADTPDNFQSRRPNTSFCFLDIRSPGLGDTAMYLCATSRDIGARDNEQFFGPGTRLTVL.

The chain uses TRBV5-1 and TRBJ2-2; 7 bases fit TRBD1. The CDR3 is 15 residues long. Germline V CDR1 and CDR2: SGHRS, YFSETQ. With 6 bases clipped from V and 4 bases from J, the junction kept 9 bases outside the gene matches. The CDR3 is CASTNPQGTTGELFF. For the CDR3, the DNA is TGCGCCAGCACCAACCCACAGGGGACCACCGGGGAGCTGTTTTTT.

The chain couples TRBV4-1 to TRBJ2-3; 9 bases are a match to TRBD2. V gave up 6 bases and J gave up 1 base; unmatched junction bases: 5. The CDR3 consists of 15 residues. Germline V gene lookup returns CDR1 MGHRA and CDR2 YSYEKL. CDR3 in DNA: TGCGCCAGCAGAAGTGGCGGGGGGGGCACAGATACGCAGTATTTT. This translates into CASRSGGGGTDTQYF.

The CDR3 is CASKGQSNYGYTF. The CDR3 bases are TGTGCCAGCAAGGGACAGTCTAACTATGGCTACACCTTC. The V call is TRBV6-5, the J call TRBJ1-2; 7 nucleotides align to TRBD1. With V trimmed by 7 bases and J by 0 bases, 2 bases remained unmatched. The CDR3 length is 13 residues. Germline values: CDR1 MNHEY, CDR2 SVGAGI.

The V call is TRBV6-2 or TRBV6-3, the J call TRBJ2-1; TRBD2 matches at 9 bases. This CDR3 has 17 amino acids. With V trimmed by 0 bases and J by 3 bases, 6 bases remained unmatched. CDR1 MNHEY and CDR2 SVGEGT come from the germline V gene. CDR3 residues: CASSYSPPSGIYNEQFF. CDR3 DNA: TGTGCCAGCAGTTACTCCCCCCCTAGCGGGATCTACAATGAGCAGTTCTTC.

This clone has more than one count but fewer than ten. The chain has TRBV28 and TRBJ2-7, with D unresolved. This CDR3 spans 13 amino acids. Trimming shortened V by 2 bases and J by 4 bases, and 9 bases separated the two germline ends. In germline, CDR1 is MDHEN, CDR2 SYDVKM. CDR3 coding DNA: TGTGCCAGCAGTTTAGCCCCCGGGTACGAGCAGTACTTC. Its translation: CASSLAPGYEQYF.